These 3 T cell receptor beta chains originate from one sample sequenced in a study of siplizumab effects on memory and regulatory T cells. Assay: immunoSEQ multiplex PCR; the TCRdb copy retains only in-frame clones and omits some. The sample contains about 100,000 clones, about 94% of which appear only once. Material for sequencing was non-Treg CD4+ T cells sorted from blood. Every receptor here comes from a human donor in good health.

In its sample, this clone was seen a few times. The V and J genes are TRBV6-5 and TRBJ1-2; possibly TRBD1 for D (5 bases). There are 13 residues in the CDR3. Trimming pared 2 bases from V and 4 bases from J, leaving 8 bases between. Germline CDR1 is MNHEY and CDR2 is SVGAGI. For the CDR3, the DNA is TGTGCCAGCAGTTACATCCAGGGCTATGGCTACACCTTC. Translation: CASSYIQGYGYTF.

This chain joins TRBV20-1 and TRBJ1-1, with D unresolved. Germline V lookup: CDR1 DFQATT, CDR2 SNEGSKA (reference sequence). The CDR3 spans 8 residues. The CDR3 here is CRVGEAFF. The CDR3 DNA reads TGCAGGGTGGGTGAAGCTTTCTTT.

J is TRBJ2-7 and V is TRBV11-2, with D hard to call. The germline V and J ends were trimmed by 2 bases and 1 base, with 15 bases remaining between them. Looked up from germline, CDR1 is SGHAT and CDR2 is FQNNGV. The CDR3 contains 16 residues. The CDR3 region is CASSLMGYRSSYEQYF. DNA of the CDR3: TGTGCCAGCAGCTTAATGGGCTACCGGTCGTCCTACGAGCAGTACTTC.